These T cell receptor beta chains were read from a single sample in a study of glioma-infiltrating T cells. In TCRdb, the multiplex PCR reads were re-called with MiXCR into one record per CDR3 protein. The sample records around 350,000 distinct CDR3 sequences, around 38% being singletons. Sequenced material: glioma tissue, nonneoplastic brain tissue, or PBMCs (not recorded which). These receptors were taken from a human donor with low-grade glioma or glioblastoma, undergoing nonglioma brain surgery, or in good health (not recorded which). Both conserved end residues are part of each CDR3. Fields, in order: CDR3 protein, CDR3 DNA, D gene, J gene, V gene, clone size. A D gene is named only where the DNA matches it firmly. Clone sizes are given selectively: once, few, many, or a class where the clone is expanded.

cdr3_aa: CDSSLTRKPQHF
cdr3_nt: TGTGACAGCAGTTTGACCAGAAAGCCCCAGCATTTT
d_call: NA
j_call: TRBJ1-5
v_call: TRBV2
clone_size: NA

cdr3_aa: CAISEYSYSNQPQHF
cdr3_nt: TGTGCCATCAGTGAGTACAGCTATAGCAATCAGCCCCAGCATTTT
d_call: NA
j_call: TRBJ1-5
v_call: TRBV24-1
clone_size: NA

cdr3_aa: CASSNRGEGNQPQHF
cdr3_nt: TGTGCCAGCAGCAACAGGGGAGAGGGCAATCAGCCCCAGCATTTT
d_call: TRBD1
j_call: TRBJ1-5
v_call: TRBV28
clone_size: many

cdr3_aa: CASSTHSYEQYF
cdr3_nt: TGTGCCAGCAGTACACACTCCTACGAGCAGTACTTC
d_call: NA
j_call: TRBJ2-7
v_call: TRBV2
clone_size: few

cdr3_aa: CASSQVGFMNTEAFF
cdr3_nt: TGTGCCAGCAGCCAAGTAGGGTTTATGAACACTGAAGCTTTCTTT
d_call: NA
j_call: TRBJ1-1
v_call: TRBV3-1
clone_size: NA

cdr3_aa: CASSQGDFHPKEKLFF
cdr3_nt: TGTGCCAGCAGCCAAGGTGACTTCCATCCAAAGGAAAAACTGTTTTTT
d_call: NA
j_call: TRBJ1-4
v_call: TRBV27
clone_size: NA

cdr3_aa: CSAEQGSNQPQHF
cdr3_nt: TGCAGTGCTGAACAGGGCAGCAATCAGCCCCAGCATTTT
d_call: NA
j_call: TRBJ1-5
v_call: TRBV20-1
clone_size: many

cdr3_aa: CASSASGGSPYEQYF
cdr3_nt: TGTGCCAGCAGTGCTAGCGGGGGAAGCCCCTACGAGCAGTACTTC
d_call: TRBD2
j_call: TRBJ2-7
v_call: TRBV6-1
clone_size: many

cdr3_aa: CASGASDTQYF
cdr3_nt: TGTGCCAGTGGCGCTTCAGATACGCAGTATTTT
d_call: NA
j_call: TRBJ2-3
v_call: TRBV10-3
clone_size: NA

cdr3_aa: CASTGRIRFYEQYF
cdr3_nt: TGTGCCAGCACGGGCCGGATACGATTCTACGAGCAGTACTTC
d_call: NA
j_call: TRBJ2-7
v_call: TRBV28
clone_size: few

cdr3_aa: CASSLDRLPDTQYF
cdr3_nt: TGCGCCAGCAGCTTGGACAGGTTACCAGATACGCAGTATTTT
d_call: NA
j_call: TRBJ2-3
v_call: TRBV5-1
clone_size: NA

cdr3_aa: CAISESVGVTEAFF
cdr3_nt: TGTGCCATCAGTGAGTCTGTCGGGGTTACTGAAGCTTTCTTT
d_call: NA
j_call: TRBJ1-1
v_call: TRBV10-3
clone_size: few

cdr3_aa: CASSPRGTPRGEQYF
cdr3_nt: TGTGCCAGCAGCCCAAGGGGCACGCCCCGTGGCGAGCAGTACTTC
d_call: NA
j_call: TRBJ2-7
v_call: TRBV7-9
clone_size: NA

cdr3_aa: CGSSLPGGYTEAFF
cdr3_nt: TGTGGCAGCAGCTTACCCGGAGGGTACACTGAAGCTTTCTTT
d_call: NA
j_call: TRBJ1-1
v_call: TRBV7-9
clone_size: NA

cdr3_aa: CASSLVPTWEQFF
cdr3_nt: TGTGCCAGCAGCTTAGTGCCTACCTGGGAGCAGTTCTTC
d_call: NA
j_call: TRBJ2-1
v_call: TRBV7-2
clone_size: NA

cdr3_aa: CASSPGQGAGTQYF
cdr3_nt: TGTGCCAGCAGCCCGGGACAGGGGGCAGGTACGCAGTATTTT
d_call: TRBD1
j_call: TRBJ2-3
v_call: TRBV27
clone_size: NA

cdr3_aa: CASSQGPLVSTDTQYF
cdr3_nt: TGTGCCAGCAGCCAAGGTCCCCTAGTAAGCACAGATACGCAGTATTTT
d_call: NA
j_call: TRBJ2-3
v_call: TRBV14
clone_size: few

cdr3_aa: CATSRDKTDLLVNYGYTF
cdr3_nt: TGTGCCACCAGCAGAGATAAAACAGACCTCCTGGTAAACTATGGCTACACCTTC
d_call: NA
j_call: TRBJ1-2
v_call: TRBV15
clone_size: few

cdr3_aa: CASSQDRGSSYNEQFF
cdr3_nt: TGCGCCAGCAGCCAAGATCGGGGCAGCTCCTACAATGAGCAGTTCTTC
d_call: NA
j_call: TRBJ2-1
v_call: TRBV4-3
clone_size: few

cdr3_aa: CASSLERGAGGYTF
cdr3_nt: TGTGCCAGCAGCTTAGAAAGGGGGGCCGGTGGCTACACCTTC
d_call: NA
j_call: TRBJ1-2
v_call: TRBV7-9
clone_size: NA

cdr3_aa: CASSLETSGSISYNEQFF
cdr3_nt: TGTGCCAGCAGCTTAGAGACTAGCGGGAGTATCTCCTACAATGAGCAGTTCTTC
d_call: TRBD2
j_call: TRBJ2-1
v_call: TRBV11-2
clone_size: NA

cdr3_aa: CASSLQGYQETQYF
cdr3_nt: TGTGCCAGCAGTTTACAGGGGTACCAAGAGACCCAGTACTTC
d_call: NA
j_call: TRBJ2-5
v_call: TRBV27
clone_size: many

cdr3_aa: CATSRDPSGRGNNEQFF
cdr3_nt: TGTGCCACCAGCAGAGACCCTAGCGGGAGGGGGAACAATGAGCAGTTCTTC
d_call: TRBD2
j_call: TRBJ2-1
v_call: TRBV15
clone_size: NA

cdr3_aa: CASDRGRASTEAFF
cdr3_nt: TGTGCCAGCGACAGGGGTCGAGCGAGCACTGAAGCTTTCTTT
d_call: TRBD1
j_call: TRBJ1-1
v_call: TRBV19
clone_size: few

cdr3_aa: CASSPTSLSRREGWKTQYF
cdr3_nt: TGTGCCAGCAGTCCTACCTCCTTGTCCCGGCGGGAGGGGTGGAAGACCCAGTACTTC
d_call: TRBD2
j_call: TRBJ2-5
v_call: TRBV28
clone_size: NA

cdr3_aa: CASRRGLASDYEQYF
cdr3_nt: TGTGCCAGCAGGAGGGGGCTAGCCTCCGACTACGAGCAGTACTTC
d_call: TRBD1
j_call: TRBJ2-7
v_call: TRBV2
clone_size: NA

cdr3_aa: CASKDRSSSSYNEQFF
cdr3_nt: TGTGCCAGCAAGGACAGGTCCTCCTCTTCCTACAATGAGCAGTTCTTC
d_call: TRBD1
j_call: TRBJ2-1
v_call: TRBV19
clone_size: many

cdr3_aa: CASSLSPPPDTQYF
cdr3_nt: TGTGCCAGCAGTTTATCCCCCCCACCAGATACGCAGTATTTT
d_call: NA
j_call: TRBJ2-3
v_call: TRBV27
clone_size: few

cdr3_aa: CASSETLTSGTDTQYF
cdr3_nt: TGTGCCAGCAGTGAAACGTTGACTAGCGGCACAGATACGCAGTATTTT
d_call: TRBD2
j_call: TRBJ2-3
v_call: TRBV2
clone_size: many

cdr3_aa: CASSFGPPGTGTEQYF
cdr3_nt: TGTGCCAGCAGTTTCGGCCCTCCCGGGACAGGTACCGAGCAGTACTTC
d_call: TRBD1
j_call: TRBJ2-7
v_call: TRBV27
clone_size: many

cdr3_aa: CAISESVGELFF
cdr3_nt: TGTGCCATCAGTGAGTCGGTCGGGGAGCTGTTTTTT
d_call: NA
j_call: TRBJ2-2
v_call: TRBV10-3
clone_size: NA

cdr3_aa: CASSSPGLASASEQFF
cdr3_nt: TGTGCCAGCAGCTCCCCAGGACTAGCTTCTGCCAGTGAGCAGTTCTTC
d_call: TRBD2
j_call: TRBJ2-1
v_call: TRBV7-9
clone_size: NA

cdr3_aa: CATSDPGLAGANYNEQFF
cdr3_nt: TGTGCCACCAGTGATCCGGGACTAGCGGGAGCGAACTACAATGAGCAGTTCTTC
d_call: TRBD2
j_call: TRBJ2-1
v_call: TRBV24-1
clone_size: few

cdr3_aa: CSAPAGTLNAEAFF
cdr3_nt: TGCAGTGCCCCTGCCGGGACCCTGAACGCTGAAGCTTTCTTT
d_call: NA
j_call: TRBJ1-1
v_call: TRBV20-1
clone_size: many

cdr3_aa: CASSPLTAIGFSANNEQFF
cdr3_nt: TGTGCCAGCAGCCCCCTTACCGCAATAGGGTTTAGTGCAAACAATGAGCAGTTCTTC
d_call: NA
j_call: TRBJ2-1
v_call: TRBV27
clone_size: many

cdr3_aa: CASSPDWGLSRSTDTQYF
cdr3_nt: TGTGCCAGCAGCCCAGATTGGGGTTTGAGCAGGAGCACAGATACGCAGTATTTT
d_call: NA
j_call: TRBJ2-3
v_call: TRBV7-8
clone_size: NA

cdr3_aa: CASSYENIAFF
cdr3_nt: TGTGCCAGCAGTTACGAGAACATTGCTTTCTTT
d_call: NA
j_call: TRBJ1-1
v_call: TRBV6-5
clone_size: medium-sized

cdr3_aa: CASSADTDTDTQYF
cdr3_nt: TGCGCCAGCAGCGCCGACACAGATACAGATACGCAGTATTTT
d_call: NA
j_call: TRBJ2-3
v_call: TRBV5-1
clone_size: NA

cdr3_aa: CASSLLGTGGTNTEAFF
cdr3_nt: TGTGCCAGCAGTTTACTAGGGACAGGGGGTACAAACACTGAAGCTTTCTTT
d_call: TRBD1
j_call: TRBJ1-1
v_call: TRBV27
clone_size: many

cdr3_aa: CASSYSFGEGSYNEQFF
cdr3_nt: TGTGCCAGCAGTTACTCTTTTGGGGAGGGGTCCTACAATGAGCAGTTCTTC
d_call: TRBD2
j_call: TRBJ2-1
v_call: TRBV6-2/TRBV6-3
clone_size: NA

cdr3_aa: CASSMNRARSTDTQYF
cdr3_nt: TGTGCCAGCAGCATGAACCGGGCCAGGAGCACAGATACGCAGTATTTT
d_call: NA
j_call: TRBJ2-3
v_call: TRBV7-2
clone_size: NA

cdr3_aa: CASSGTGTLGFGNTIYF
cdr3_nt: TGTGCCAGCAGTGGTACCGGGACACTCGGTTTTGGAAACACCATATATTTT
d_call: NA
j_call: TRBJ1-3
v_call: TRBV25-1
clone_size: NA

cdr3_aa: CASNPLEGGVDTQYF
cdr3_nt: TGTGCCAGCAATCCCCTGGAGGGAGGGGTAGATACGCAGTATTTT
d_call: TRBD2
j_call: TRBJ2-3
v_call: TRBV12-3/TRBV12-4
clone_size: NA

cdr3_aa: CASSFETTYNEQFF
cdr3_nt: TGCGCCAGCAGCTTTGAGACTACCTACAATGAGCAGTTCTTC
d_call: NA
j_call: TRBJ2-1
v_call: TRBV5-1
clone_size: NA

cdr3_aa: CSAIGGSNSDTQYF
cdr3_nt: TGCAGTGCTATCGGCGGGAGTAACTCAGATACGCAGTATTTT
d_call: TRBD2
j_call: TRBJ2-3
v_call: TRBV20-1
clone_size: NA

cdr3_aa: CASGTYNEQFF
cdr3_nt: TGTGCCAGCGGGACATACAATGAGCAGTTCTTC
d_call: NA
j_call: TRBJ2-1
v_call: TRBV6-2/TRBV6-3
clone_size: many

cdr3_aa: CASSRTPSDGYTF
cdr3_nt: TGTGCCAGCAGCCGGACACCATCGGATGGCTACACCTTC
d_call: NA
j_call: TRBJ1-2
v_call: TRBV7-2
clone_size: few

cdr3_aa: CASSFLGGHEQYF
cdr3_nt: TGTGCCAGCAGCTTTTTGGGGGGCCACGAGCAGTACTTC
d_call: NA
j_call: TRBJ2-7
v_call: TRBV7-6
clone_size: few

cdr3_aa: CSAIIDAGQGIDNYGYTF
cdr3_nt: TGCAGTGCCATTATAGACGCGGGACAGGGGATAGATAACTATGGCTACACCTTC
d_call: TRBD1
j_call: TRBJ1-2
v_call: TRBV20-1
clone_size: NA

cdr3_aa: CASITPGSGAYNEQFF
cdr3_nt: TGTGCCAGCATTACCCCGGGGAGTGGTGCCTACAATGAGCAGTTCTTC
d_call: NA
j_call: TRBJ2-1
v_call: TRBV6-2/TRBV6-3
clone_size: many

cdr3_aa: CSGPISGAPRGTQYF
cdr3_nt: TGCAGTGGCCCGATTAGCGGGGCCCCCCGGGGTACGCAGTATTTT
d_call: TRBD2
j_call: TRBJ2-3
v_call: TRBV20-1
clone_size: few

cdr3_aa: CSARDGAGGGSYEQYF
cdr3_nt: TGCAGTGCTAGAGATGGGGCTGGGGGTGGCTCCTACGAGCAGTACTTC
d_call: NA
j_call: TRBJ2-7
v_call: TRBV20-1
clone_size: few

cdr3_aa: CATSSGASVVNEQFF
cdr3_nt: TGTGCCACCAGCAGCGGGGCTAGCGTGGTAAATGAGCAGTTCTTC
d_call: NA
j_call: TRBJ2-1
v_call: TRBV15
clone_size: NA

cdr3_aa: CASSVDSIYGYTF
cdr3_nt: TGTGCCAGCAGTGTGGACAGCATCTATGGCTACACCTTC
d_call: NA
j_call: TRBJ1-2
v_call: TRBV12-3/TRBV12-4
clone_size: NA

cdr3_aa: CASGRTVPFSTDTQYF
cdr3_nt: TGTGCCAGCGGTCGGACAGTACCGTTTAGCACAGATACGCAGTATTTT
d_call: NA
j_call: TRBJ2-3
v_call: TRBV18
clone_size: NA

cdr3_aa: CASSLVMNTEAFF
cdr3_nt: TGTGCCAGCAGTTTAGTCATGAACACTGAAGCTTTCTTT
d_call: NA
j_call: TRBJ1-1
v_call: TRBV28
clone_size: many

cdr3_aa: CASSLGIGGYNEQSF
cdr3_nt: TGTGCCAGCAGCTTAGGTATAGGGGGCTACAATGAGCAGTCCTTC
d_call: TRBD1
j_call: TRBJ2-1
v_call: TRBV11-2
clone_size: NA

cdr3_aa: CASNPRPESGYTF
cdr3_nt: TGTGCCAGCAATCCTCGACCGGAAAGTGGCTACACCTTC
d_call: NA
j_call: TRBJ1-2
v_call: TRBV27
clone_size: NA

cdr3_aa: CSAVQGAVYNSPLHF
cdr3_nt: TGCAGTGCAGTCCAGGGGGCAGTCTATAATTCACCCCTCCACTTT
d_call: TRBD1
j_call: TRBJ1-6
v_call: TRBV20-1
clone_size: few